This TCR beta chain was captured in a study of T-cell memory formation after mild COVID-19. TCRdb re-called the 5' RACE reads through MiXCR, storing one row per CDR3 protein. The profile shows some 97,000 distinct CDR3 sequences, 11% of them singletons. This CDR3 region has 15 residues. Germline CDR1 is MRHNA and CDR2 is SNTAGT. J lost 3 bases, V lost 3 bases, and 3 bases had no gene match. The table lists this clonotype with a few counts. Sequencing used PBMCs or a T cell subset sorted from them (not recorded which). The source is a man younger than 35 who had mild COVID-19 (a few samples of this study predate the infection). Cell type and time point are not known. This chain links TRBV6-4 with TRBJ2-3; 10 bases line up with TRBD2. DNA for the CDR3: TGTGCCAGCAGTGAACTAGCGGGGAGGACAGATACGCAGTATTTT. Residues: CASSELAGRTDTQYF.